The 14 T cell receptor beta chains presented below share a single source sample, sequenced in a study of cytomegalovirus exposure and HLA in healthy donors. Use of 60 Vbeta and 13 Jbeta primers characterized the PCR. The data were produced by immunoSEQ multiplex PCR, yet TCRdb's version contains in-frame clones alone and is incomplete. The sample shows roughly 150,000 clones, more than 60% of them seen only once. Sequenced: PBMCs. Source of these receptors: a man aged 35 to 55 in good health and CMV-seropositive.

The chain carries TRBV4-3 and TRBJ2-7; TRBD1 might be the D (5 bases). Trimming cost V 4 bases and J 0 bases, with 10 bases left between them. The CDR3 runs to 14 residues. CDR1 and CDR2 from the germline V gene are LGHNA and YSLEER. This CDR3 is CASSLRQSSYEQYF. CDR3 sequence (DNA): TGCGCCAGCAGCCTTAGACAGAGCTCCTACGAGCAGTACTTC.

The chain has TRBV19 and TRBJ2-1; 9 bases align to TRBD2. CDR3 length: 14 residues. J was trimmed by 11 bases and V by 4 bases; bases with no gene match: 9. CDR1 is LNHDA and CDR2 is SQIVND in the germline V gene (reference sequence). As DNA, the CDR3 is TGTGCCAGTAGTAAAGCTAGCGGGATCCCAAAGCAGTTCTTC. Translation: CASSKASGIPKQFF.

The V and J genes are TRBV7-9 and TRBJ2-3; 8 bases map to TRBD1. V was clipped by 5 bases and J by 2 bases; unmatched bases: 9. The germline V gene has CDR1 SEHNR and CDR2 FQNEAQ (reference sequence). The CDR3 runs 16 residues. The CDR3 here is CASSPRTGSFTDTQYF. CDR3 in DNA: TGTGCCAGCAGCCCCAGGACAGGGTCCTTCACAGATACGCAGTATTTT.

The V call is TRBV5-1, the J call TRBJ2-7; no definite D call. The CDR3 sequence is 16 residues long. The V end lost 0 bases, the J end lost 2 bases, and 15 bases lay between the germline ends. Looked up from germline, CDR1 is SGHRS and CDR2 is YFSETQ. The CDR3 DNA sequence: TGCGCCAGCAGCTTGGTGGGTCAGGTCAATACCTACGAGCAGTACTTC. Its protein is CASSLVGQVNTYEQYF.

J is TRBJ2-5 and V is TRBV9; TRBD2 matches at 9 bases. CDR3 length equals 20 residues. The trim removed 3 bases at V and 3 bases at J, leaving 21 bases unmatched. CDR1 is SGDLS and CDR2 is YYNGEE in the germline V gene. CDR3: CASSGQGISLIAGEKETQYF. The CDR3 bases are TGTGCCAGCAGCGGACAGGGAATCTCTTTAATAGCGGGGGAAAAAGAGACCCAGTACTTC.

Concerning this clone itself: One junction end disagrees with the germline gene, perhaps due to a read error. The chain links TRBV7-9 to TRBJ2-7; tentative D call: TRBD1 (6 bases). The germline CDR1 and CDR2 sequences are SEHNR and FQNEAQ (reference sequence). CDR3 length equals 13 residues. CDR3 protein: CSSSLDGGRGQYF. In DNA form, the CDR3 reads TGTTCCAGCAGCTTAGATGGGGGCAGGGGGCAGTACTTC.

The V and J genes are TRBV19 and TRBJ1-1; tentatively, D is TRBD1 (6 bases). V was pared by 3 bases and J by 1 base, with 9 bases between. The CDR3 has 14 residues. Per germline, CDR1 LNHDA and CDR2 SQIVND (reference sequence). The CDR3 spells CASSIGGRNTEAFF. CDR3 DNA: TGTGCCAGTAGTATCGGGGGGCGGAACACTGAAGCTTTCTTT.

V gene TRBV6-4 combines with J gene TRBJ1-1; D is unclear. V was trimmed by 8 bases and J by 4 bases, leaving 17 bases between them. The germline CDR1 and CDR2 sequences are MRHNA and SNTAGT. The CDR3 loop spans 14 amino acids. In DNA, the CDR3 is TGTGCCAGCTCTCAACTCCACCCCGCCACTGAAGCTTTCTTT. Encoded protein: CASSQLHPATEAFF.

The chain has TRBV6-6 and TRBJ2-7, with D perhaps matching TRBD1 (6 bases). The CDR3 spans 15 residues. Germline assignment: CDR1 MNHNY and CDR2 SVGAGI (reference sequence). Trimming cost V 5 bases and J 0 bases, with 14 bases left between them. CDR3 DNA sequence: TGTGCCAGCAGTAAAACCACAGGGTCCTCCTACGAGCAGTACTTC. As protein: CASSKTTGSSYEQYF.

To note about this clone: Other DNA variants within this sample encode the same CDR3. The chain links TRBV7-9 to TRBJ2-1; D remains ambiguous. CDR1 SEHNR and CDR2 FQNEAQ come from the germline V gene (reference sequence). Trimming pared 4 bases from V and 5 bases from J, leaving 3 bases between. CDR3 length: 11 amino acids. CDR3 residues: CASSSNNEQFF. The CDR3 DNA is TGTGCCAGCAGCTCTAACAATGAGCAGTTCTTC.

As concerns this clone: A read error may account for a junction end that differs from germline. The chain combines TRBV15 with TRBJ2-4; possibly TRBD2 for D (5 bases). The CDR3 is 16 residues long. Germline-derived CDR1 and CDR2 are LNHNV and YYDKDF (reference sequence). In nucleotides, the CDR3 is TGTGCCACCAGTAGAGCCTCCCCCCGCCAAAGCGGCATTCAGTACTTC. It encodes CATSRASPRQSGIQYF. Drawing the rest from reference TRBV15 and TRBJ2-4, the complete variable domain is DAMVIQNPRYQVTQFGKPVTLSCSQTLNHNVMYWYQQKSSQAPKLLFHYYDKDFNNEADTPDNFQSRRPNTSFCFLDIRSPGLGDTAMYLCATSRASPRQSGIQYFGAGTRLSVL.

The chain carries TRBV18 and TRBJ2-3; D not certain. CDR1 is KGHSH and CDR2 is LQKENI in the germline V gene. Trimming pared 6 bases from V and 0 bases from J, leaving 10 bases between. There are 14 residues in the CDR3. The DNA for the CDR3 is TGTGCCAGCTCCCAAGAGTTGAGCACAGATACGCAGTATTTT. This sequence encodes CASSQELSTDTQYF.

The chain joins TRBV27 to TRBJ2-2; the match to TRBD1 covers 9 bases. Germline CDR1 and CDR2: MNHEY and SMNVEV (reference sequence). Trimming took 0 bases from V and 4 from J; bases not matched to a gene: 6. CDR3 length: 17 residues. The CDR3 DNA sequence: TGTGCCAGCAGTTTATCGGGACAGGGCTCTTTCACCGGGGAGCTGTTTTTT. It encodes CASSLSGQGSFTGELFF.

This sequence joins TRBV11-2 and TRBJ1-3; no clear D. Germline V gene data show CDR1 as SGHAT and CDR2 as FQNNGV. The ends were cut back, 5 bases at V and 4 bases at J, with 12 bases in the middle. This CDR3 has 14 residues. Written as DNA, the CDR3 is TGTGCCAGCAGCCTAGGGCCAAAGGGAAACACCATATATTTT. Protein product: CASSLGPKGNTIYF.